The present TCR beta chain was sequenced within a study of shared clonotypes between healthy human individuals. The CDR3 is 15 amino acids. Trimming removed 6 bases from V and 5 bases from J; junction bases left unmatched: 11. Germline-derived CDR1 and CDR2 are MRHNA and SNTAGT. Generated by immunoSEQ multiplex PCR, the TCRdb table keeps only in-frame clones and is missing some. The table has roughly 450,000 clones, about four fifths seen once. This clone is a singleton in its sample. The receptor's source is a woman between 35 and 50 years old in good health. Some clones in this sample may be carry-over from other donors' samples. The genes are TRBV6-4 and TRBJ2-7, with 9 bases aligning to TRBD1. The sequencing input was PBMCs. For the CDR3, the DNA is TGTGCCAGCAGGGAACCGGGACAGGGCTGCGACGAGCAGTACTTC. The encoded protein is CASREPGQGCDEQYF.